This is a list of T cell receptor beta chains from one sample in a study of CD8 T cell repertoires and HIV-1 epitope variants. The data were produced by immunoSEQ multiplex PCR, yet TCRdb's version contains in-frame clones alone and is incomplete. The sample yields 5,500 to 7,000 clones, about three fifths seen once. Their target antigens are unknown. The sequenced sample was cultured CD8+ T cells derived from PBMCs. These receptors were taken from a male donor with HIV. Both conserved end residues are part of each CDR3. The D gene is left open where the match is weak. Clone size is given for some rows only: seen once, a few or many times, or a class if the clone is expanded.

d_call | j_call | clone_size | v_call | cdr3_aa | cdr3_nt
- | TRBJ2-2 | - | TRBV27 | CASRDSNTGELFF | TGTGCCAGCAGGGACAGTAACACCGGGGAGCTGTTTTTT
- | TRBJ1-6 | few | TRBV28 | CASSLRAGNSPLHF | TGTGCCAGCAGTTTAAGGGCAGGAAATTCACCCCTCCACTTT
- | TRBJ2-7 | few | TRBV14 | CASSQVEEIYEQYF | TGTGCCAGCAGCCAAGTAGAGGAGATCTACGAGCAGTACTTC
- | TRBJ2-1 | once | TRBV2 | CASKVVEIRDRKNEQFF | TGTGCCAGCAAAGTGGTCGAAATCCGTGATCGGAAGAATGAGCAGTTCTTC
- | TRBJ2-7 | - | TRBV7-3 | CASSLDPGTYEQYF | TGTGCCAGCAGCTTAGATCCGGGAACCTACGAGCAGTACTTC
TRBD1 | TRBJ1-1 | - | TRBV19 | CASRTVRGRFEAFF | TGTGCCAGTAGGACCGTCAGGGGGCGGTTTGAAGCTTTCTTT
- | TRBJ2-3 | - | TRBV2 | CVNVPGSADTQYF | TGTGTCAATGTCCCAGGGTCGGCAGATACGCAGTATTTT
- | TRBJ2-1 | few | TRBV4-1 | CASSQTREQFF | TGCGCCAGCAGCCAGACCAGAGAGCAGTTCTTC
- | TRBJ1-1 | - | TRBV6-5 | CASSYSRGLNTEAFF | TGTGCCAGCAGTTACTCCAGGGGCCTGAACACTGAAGCTTTCTTT
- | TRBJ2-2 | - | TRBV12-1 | CASSFGDRENTGELFF | TGTGCCAGCAGCTTCGGGGACAGGGAGAACACCGGGGAGCTGTTTTTT